These 24 T cell receptor beta chains share one sample of origin, sequenced in a study of cytomegalovirus exposure and HLA in healthy donors. The primer mix had 60 Vbeta and 13 Jbeta primers. Produced via immunoSEQ multiplex PCR; TCRdb's table is partial and in-frame only. The specimen's table records 100,000 to 150,000 clones. The sequenced sample consisted of PBMCs. The receptors come from a woman in her forties in good health and CMV-seronegative.

The CDR3 bases are TGTGCCAGCAGCTTGGACAGTAGTTACACCTTC. Translation: CASSLDSSYTF. V is TRBV7-2 and J is TRBJ1-2; D is perhaps TRBD1 (6 bases). V was trimmed by 3 bases and J by 11 bases, leaving 10 bases between them. Per the germline V gene, CDR1 is SGHTA and CDR2 is FQGNSA. The CDR3 is 11 amino acids.

The J gene is TRBJ2-7, the V gene TRBV19; D is possibly TRBD2 (6 bases). The germline V and J ends were trimmed by 3 bases and 2 bases, with 14 bases remaining between them. Germline V CDR1 and CDR2: LNHDA, SQIVND (reference sequence). The CDR3 is made up of 15 amino acids. The CDR3 spells CASSIGGQLTYEQYF. CDR3 in DNA: TGTGCCAGTAGTATCGGAGGGCAGCTCACCTACGAGCAGTACTTC.

This chain uses TRBV6-6 with TRBJ1-6, with D uncertain. The CDR3 consists of 14 residues. V was clipped by 6 bases and J by 9 bases, with 15 bases between them. Germline V gene sequence: CDR1 MNHNY, CDR2 SVGAGI (reference sequence). The CDR3 region is CASSQVEGFSPLHF. The CDR3 DNA reads as TGTGCCAGCAGCCAGGTCGAGGGTTTTTCACCCCTCCACTTT.

The chain uses TRBV7-9 and TRBJ1-1; the match to TRBD1 covers 7 bases. Per germline, CDR1 SEHNR and CDR2 FQNEAQ (reference sequence). V trimming: 6 bases; J trimming: 4 bases; junction bases outside the gene matches: 8. The CDR3 consists of 14 residues. As DNA, the CDR3 is TGTGCCAGCAGTTCACAGGGGTCGGGCACTGAAGCTTTCTTT. This sequence encodes CASSSQGSGTEAFF.

The chain couples TRBV5-5 to TRBJ2-6; TRBD2 is a possible D gene (5 bases). The germline V and J ends were trimmed by 1 base and 4 bases, with 9 bases remaining between them. Germline V gene lookup returns CDR1 SGHKS and CDR2 YYEKEE (reference sequence). The CDR3 has 15 residues. The CDR3 DNA follows: TGTGCCAGCAGCTTGTCGGGGTCCGGGGCCAACGTCCTGACTTTC. This codes for CASSLSGSGANVLTF.

The J gene is TRBJ2-3, the V gene TRBV6-4; 9 nucleotides match TRBD2. V was pared by 0 bases and J by 3 bases, with 4 bases of the junction left unmatched. The germline V gene encodes CDR1 MRHNA and CDR2 SNTAGT. This CDR3 is built from 16 residues. As DNA, the CDR3 is TGTGCCAGCAGTGACTCTCTGCGGGGGGGAACAGATACGCAGTATTTT. Amino acids: CASSDSLRGGTDTQYF.

The rearrangement uses TRBV10-3 and TRBJ1-3; D not certain. This CDR3 is built from 15 residues. Between the trimmed V and J ends, which lost 0 bases and 0 bases, there was a span of 6 bases. CDR1 is ENHRY, CDR2 SYGVKD, per germline. The DNA for the CDR3 is TGTGCCATCAGTGAGTCCGTAAACTCTGGAAACACCATATATTTT. Its protein is CAISESVNSGNTIYF.

The chain joins TRBV7-9 to TRBJ1-4; a possible D gene is TRBD1 (6 bases). CDR1 and CDR2 from the germline V gene are SEHNR and FQNEAQ (reference sequence). The V and J ends lost 0 bases and 2 bases respectively, with 13 bases between them. The CDR3 has 17 amino acids. The CDR3 sequence is CASSLAQTGRTNEKLFF. In nucleotides, the CDR3 is TGTGCCAGCAGCTTAGCACAGACAGGTCGGACTAATGAAAAACTGTTTTTT.

The rearrangement uses TRBV9 and TRBJ1-1; D is possibly TRBD1 (6 bases). The V end was cut by 3 bases, the J end by 3 bases, with 15 bases between. CDR1 is SGDLS, CDR2 YYNGEE, per germline. The CDR3 contains 15 residues. CDR3 nucleotide sequence: TGTGCCAGCAGCGCTACGACAGGTAGATACACTGAAGCTTTCTTT. The encoded protein is CASSATTGRYTEAFF.

This chain joins TRBV21-1 and TRBJ1-1; TRBD1, the table's D call, was not compared with the DNA. TRBV21-1 is listed as a pseudogene. The CDR3 sequence is 9 residues long. The CDR3 DNA is TGTGCCAGGGCCTCTGAAGCTTTCTTT. This encodes CARASEAFF.

This chain joins TRBV5-4 and TRBJ1-3; no definite D call. Germline V gene sequence: CDR1 SGHNT, CDR2 YYREEE (reference sequence). The length of the CDR3 is 14 residues. With 1 base removed from V and 2 bases from J, the gap between germline ends came to 7 bases. The CDR3 region has the DNA TGTGCCAGCAGCTTGCAAAATGCTGGAAACACCATATATTTT. Protein: CASSLQNAGNTIYF.

This chain uses TRBV7-3 with TRBJ2-2, with 12 bases aligning to TRBD1. With 5 bases clipped from V and 2 bases from J, the junction kept 15 bases outside the gene matches. Germline values: CDR1 SGHTA, CDR2 FQGTGA. CDR3 length equals 20 residues. CDR3 sequence: CASSLLPGQGAPVNTGELFF. The DNA for the CDR3 is TGTGCCAGCAGCCTACTTCCGGGACAGGGGGCGCCGGTTAACACCGGGGAGCTGTTTTTT.

The genes are TRBV7-9 and TRBJ1-2, with 8 nucleotides matching TRBD1. The junction had 8 bases not matched to a gene; V was cut back by 5 bases and J by 6 bases. CDR3 size: 14 residues. The germline gives CDR1 SEHNR, CDR2 FQNEAQ (reference sequence). The CDR3 region is CASSSLGQANGYTF. Here the CDR3 DNA reads TGTGCCAGCAGCAGCCTGGGACAGGCCAATGGCTACACCTTC. Complete variable domain (other parts from reference TRBV7-9 and TRBJ1-2): DTGVSQNPRHKITKRGQNVTFRCDPISEHNRLYWYRQTLGQGPEFLTYFQNEAQLEKSRLLSDRFSAERPKGSFSTLEIQRTEQGDSAMYLCASSSLGQANGYTFGSGTRLTVV.

V usage is TRBV18 and J usage is TRBJ1-5; D unresolved. The CDR3 loop spans 15 amino acids. V gave up 4 bases and J gave up 0 bases, with 10 bases separating them. Germline-derived CDR1 and CDR2 are KGHSH and LQKENI. CDR3 in amino acids: CASSLGTDSNQPQHF. CDR3 DNA: TGTGCCAGCTCACTTGGCACCGATAGCAATCAGCCCCAGCATTTT.

This rearrangement joins TRBV5-5 to TRBJ1-1; the match to TRBD1 covers 9 bases. The CDR3 consists of 16 residues. V lost 4 bases and J lost 0; bases outside the gene matches: 7. Germline V gene data show CDR1 as SGHKS and CDR2 as YYEKEE (reference sequence). The CDR3 loop reads CASSPDRGLMNTEAFF. The CDR3 nucleotides read TGTGCCAGCAGCCCGGACAGGGGACTAATGAACACTGAAGCTTTCTTT.

The chain employs TRBV9 and TRBJ1-2; no clear D gene. Trimming shortened V by 0 bases and J by 2 bases, and 5 bases separated the two germline ends. Looked up from germline, CDR1 is SGDLS and CDR2 is YYNGEE. This CDR3 has 13 residues. The CDR3 reads CASSVGSNYGYTF. The CDR3 nucleotides read TGTGCCAGCAGCGTAGGTTCAAACTATGGCTACACCTTC.

The rearrangement joins TRBV6-5 to TRBJ1-2; 8 bases fit TRBD1. The V gene's germline CDR1 is MNHEY and CDR2 SVGAGI. Trimming removed 0 bases from V and 8 bases from J; junction bases left unmatched: 8. CDR3 size: 15 residues. Here the CDR3 DNA reads TGTGCCAGCAGTTACTCCTACAGGGGGGTGTACGGCTACACCTTC. This sequence encodes CASSYSYRGVYGYTF.

This chain links TRBV14 with TRBJ1-2, with D maybe TRBD1 (6 bases). There are 14 residues in the CDR3. The V end lost 7 bases, the J end lost 0 bases, and 12 bases lay between the germline ends. The germline CDR1 and CDR2 sequences are SGHDN and FVKESK. As DNA, the CDR3 is TGTGCCAGCAAATCGACAGGATCTAACTATGGCTACACCTTC. Protein product: CASKSTGSNYGYTF.

The chain recombines TRBV4-1 with TRBJ1-2; D gene unclear. V was cut by 1 base and J by 3 bases, with 6 bases left in between. The CDR3 covers 13 residues. The germline CDR1 and CDR2 sequences are MGHRA and YSYEKL. CDR3 DNA sequence: TGCGCCAGCAGCCAAGGCGGCTACTATGGCTACACCTTC. Protein product: CASSQGGYYGYTF.

The chain combines TRBV7-8 with TRBJ2-5, with D unclear. V was clipped by 5 bases and J by 5 bases, with 3 bases between them. Germline loops: CDR1 SGHVS, CDR2 FQNEAQ. The CDR3 runs 10 residues. The CDR3 protein is CASSRETQYF. DNA for the CDR3: TGTGCCAGCAGCCGGGAGACCCAGTACTTC.

The chain's CDR3 is CASSGAASDQPQHF. The CDR3 DNA is TGTGCCAGTAGTGGAGCAGCCTCAGACCAGCCCCAGCATTTT. This chain joins TRBV19 and TRBJ1-5; D ambiguous. Germline CDR1 is LNHDA and CDR2 is SQIVND (reference sequence). V was shortened by 5 bases and J by 7 bases, with 15 bases between the two germline ends. The CDR3 contains 14 residues.

V and J are TRBV7-2 and TRBJ1-1; D might be TRBD1 (5 bases). The germline V gene has CDR1 SGHTA and CDR2 FQGNSA. This CDR3 is built from 13 residues. V lost 5 bases and J 1 base, leaving 8 bases between the germline ends. For the CDR3, the DNA is TGTGCCAGCAGCGCCGGACAGAACACTGAAGCTTTCTTT. Translating gives CASSAGQNTEAFF.

The chain recombines TRBV27 with TRBJ2-2; 10 nucleotides match TRBD1. Germline assignment: CDR1 MNHEY and CDR2 SMNVEV (reference sequence). CDR3 length equals 15 residues. Trimming cost V 4 bases and J 5 bases; bases outside gene matches: 4. CDR3 DNA: TGTGCCAGCAGTTCACGGACAGGGGGAACCGGGGAGCTGTTTTTT. Translation: CASSSRTGGTGELFF.

This chain uses TRBV7-5 with TRBJ2-5; the table names TRBD2, a call not compared with the DNA. TRBV7-5 represents a pseudogene. The CDR3 length is 17 residues. DNA of the CDR3: TGTGCCAGAAGCTTAGCGCTCCGGCGGTGGGTTGAAGAGACCCAGTACTTC. This translates into CARSLALRRWVEETQYF.